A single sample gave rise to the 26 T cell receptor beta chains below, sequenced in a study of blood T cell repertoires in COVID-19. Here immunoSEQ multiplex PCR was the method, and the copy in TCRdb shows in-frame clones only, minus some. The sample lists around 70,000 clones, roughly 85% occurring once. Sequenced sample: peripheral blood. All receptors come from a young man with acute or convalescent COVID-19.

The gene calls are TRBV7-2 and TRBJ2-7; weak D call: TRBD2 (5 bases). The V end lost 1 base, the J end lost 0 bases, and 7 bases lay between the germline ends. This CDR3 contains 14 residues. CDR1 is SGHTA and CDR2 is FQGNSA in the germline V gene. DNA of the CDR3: TGTGCCAGCAGCTTAGAGAGGGACTCCTACGAGCAGTACTTC. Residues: CASSLERDSYEQYF.

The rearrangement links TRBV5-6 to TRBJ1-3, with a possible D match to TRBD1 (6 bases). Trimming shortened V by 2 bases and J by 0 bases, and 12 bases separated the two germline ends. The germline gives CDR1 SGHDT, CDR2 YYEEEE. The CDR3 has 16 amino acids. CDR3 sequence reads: CASSLLQGSSGNTIYF. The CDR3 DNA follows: TGTGCCAGCAGCTTACTACAGGGCAGCTCTGGAAACACCATATATTTT.

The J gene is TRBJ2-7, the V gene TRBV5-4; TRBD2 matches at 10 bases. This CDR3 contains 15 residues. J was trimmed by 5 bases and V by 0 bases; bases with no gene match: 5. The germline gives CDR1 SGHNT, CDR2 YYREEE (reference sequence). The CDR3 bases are TGTGCCAGCAGCTTGGATCTAGCGGGAGACGACGAGCAGTACTTC. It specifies CASSLDLAGDDEQYF. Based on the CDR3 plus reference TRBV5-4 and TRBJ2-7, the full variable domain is ETGVTQSPTHLIKTRGQQVTLRCSSQSGHNTVSWYQQALGQGPQFIFQYYREEENGRGNFPPRFSGLQFPNYSSELNVNALELDDSALYLCASSLDLAGDDEQYFGPGTRLTVT.

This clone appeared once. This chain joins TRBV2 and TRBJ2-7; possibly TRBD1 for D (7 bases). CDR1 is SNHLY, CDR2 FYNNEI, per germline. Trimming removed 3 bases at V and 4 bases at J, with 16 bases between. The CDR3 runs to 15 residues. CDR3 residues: CASSERRDSPYEQYF. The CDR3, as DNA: TGTGCCAGCAGTGAGAGGCGGGACAGTCCTTACGAGCAGTACTTC.

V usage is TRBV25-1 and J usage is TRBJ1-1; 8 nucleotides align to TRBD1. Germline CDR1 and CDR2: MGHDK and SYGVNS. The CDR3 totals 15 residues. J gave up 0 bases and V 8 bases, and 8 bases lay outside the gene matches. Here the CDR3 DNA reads TGTGCCAGCCTTGGGACAGGAGACATGAACACTGAAGCTTTCTTT. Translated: CASLGTGDMNTEAFF.

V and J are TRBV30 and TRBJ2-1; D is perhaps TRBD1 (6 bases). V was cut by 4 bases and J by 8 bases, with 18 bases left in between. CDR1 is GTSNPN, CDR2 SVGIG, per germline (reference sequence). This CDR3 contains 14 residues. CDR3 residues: CAWKKGQGWYEQFF. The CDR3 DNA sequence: TGTGCCTGGAAAAAAGGTCAGGGGTGGTATGAGCAGTTCTTC. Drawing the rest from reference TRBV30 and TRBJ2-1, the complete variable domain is SQTIHQWPATLVQPVGSPLSLECTVEGTSNPNLYWYRQAAGRGLQLLFYSVGIGQISSEVPQNLSASRPQDRQFILSSKKLLLSDSGFYLCAWKKGQGWYEQFFGPGTRLTVL.

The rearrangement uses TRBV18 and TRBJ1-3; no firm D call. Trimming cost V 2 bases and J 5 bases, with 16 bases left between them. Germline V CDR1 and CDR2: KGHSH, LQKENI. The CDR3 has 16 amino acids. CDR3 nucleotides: TGTGCCAGCTCACCAGTCGTCGGGGAGGCTAGAAACACCATATATTTT. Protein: CASSPVVGEARNTIYF.

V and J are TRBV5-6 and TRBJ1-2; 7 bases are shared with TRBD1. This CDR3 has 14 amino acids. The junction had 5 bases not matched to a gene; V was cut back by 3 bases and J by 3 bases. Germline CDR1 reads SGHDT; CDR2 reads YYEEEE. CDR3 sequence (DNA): TGTGCCAGCAGCTCAGGGACAGTCTACTATGGCTACACCTTC. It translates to CASSSGTVYYGYTF.

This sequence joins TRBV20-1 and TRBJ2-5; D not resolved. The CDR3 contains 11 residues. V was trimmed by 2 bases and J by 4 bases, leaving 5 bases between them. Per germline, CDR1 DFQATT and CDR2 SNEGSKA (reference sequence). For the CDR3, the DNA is TGCAGTGCTAGACCTGTAGAGACCCAGTACTTC. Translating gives CSARPVETQYF.

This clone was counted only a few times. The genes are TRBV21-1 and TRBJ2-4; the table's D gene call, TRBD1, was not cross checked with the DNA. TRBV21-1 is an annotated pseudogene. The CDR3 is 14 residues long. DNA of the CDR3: TGTGCCAGCAGCAAAGGGGGCGCCAAAAACATTCAGTACTTC. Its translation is CASSKGGAKNIQYF.

The CDR3 coding sequence is TGTGCCACCAGCAGAGACCAGGGGCGGCCCCAGCATTTT. Its protein is CATSRDQGRPQHF. The chain uses TRBV15 and TRBJ1-5; possible D gene TRBD1, 6 bases. The CDR3 consists of 13 residues. Per the germline V gene, CDR1 is LNHNV and CDR2 is YYDKDF (reference sequence). Trimming left V 0 bases short and J 9 bases short, with 9 bases between.

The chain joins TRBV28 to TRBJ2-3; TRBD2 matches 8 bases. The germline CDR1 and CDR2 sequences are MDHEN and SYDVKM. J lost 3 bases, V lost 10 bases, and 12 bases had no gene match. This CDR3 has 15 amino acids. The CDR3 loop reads CATRPRGGGTDTQYF. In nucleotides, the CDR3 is TGTGCCACTCGACCCAGGGGCGGGGGGACAGATACGCAGTATTTT.

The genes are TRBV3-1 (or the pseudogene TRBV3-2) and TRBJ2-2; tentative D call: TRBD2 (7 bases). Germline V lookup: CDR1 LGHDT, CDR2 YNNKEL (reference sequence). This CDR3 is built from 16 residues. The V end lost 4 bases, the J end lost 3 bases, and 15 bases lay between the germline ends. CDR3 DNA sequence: TGTGCCAGCAGCCCCTGGGGGCTAGCGGACACCGGGGAGCTGTTTTTT. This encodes CASSPWGLADTGELFF.

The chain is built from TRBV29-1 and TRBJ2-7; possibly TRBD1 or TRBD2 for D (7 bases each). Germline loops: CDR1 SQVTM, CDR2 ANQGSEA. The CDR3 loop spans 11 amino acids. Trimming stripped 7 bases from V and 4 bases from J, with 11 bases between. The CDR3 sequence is CSGGGQYEQYF. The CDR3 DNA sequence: TGCAGCGGGGGGGGACAGTACGAGCAGTACTTC.

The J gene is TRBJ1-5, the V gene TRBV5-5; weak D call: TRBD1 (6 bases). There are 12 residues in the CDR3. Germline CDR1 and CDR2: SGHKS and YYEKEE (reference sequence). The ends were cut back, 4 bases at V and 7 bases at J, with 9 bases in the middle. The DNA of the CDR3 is TGTGCCAGCAGCATGACAGGCCAGCCCCAGCATTTT. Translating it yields CASSMTGQPQHF.

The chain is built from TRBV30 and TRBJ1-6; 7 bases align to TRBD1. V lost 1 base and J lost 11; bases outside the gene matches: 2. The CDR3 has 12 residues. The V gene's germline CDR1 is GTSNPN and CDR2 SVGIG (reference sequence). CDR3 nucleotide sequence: TGTGCCTGGAGTGACAGGGGCGCACCCCTCCACTTT. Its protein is CAWSDRGAPLHF.

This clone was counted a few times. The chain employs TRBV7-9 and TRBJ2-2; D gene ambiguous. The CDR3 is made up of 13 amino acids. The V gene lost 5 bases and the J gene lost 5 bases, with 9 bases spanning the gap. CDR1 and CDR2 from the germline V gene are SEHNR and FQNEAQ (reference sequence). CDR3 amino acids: CASSAYRTGELFF. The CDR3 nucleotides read TGTGCCAGCAGCGCGTACAGAACCGGGGAGCTGTTTTTT.

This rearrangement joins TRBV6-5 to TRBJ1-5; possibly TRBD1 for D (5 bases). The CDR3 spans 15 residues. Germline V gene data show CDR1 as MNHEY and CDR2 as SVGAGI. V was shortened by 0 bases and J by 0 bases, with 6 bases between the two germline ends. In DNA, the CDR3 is TGTGCCAGCAGTTACTCGGGGCATAGCAATCAGCCCCAGCATTTT. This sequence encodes CASSYSGHSNQPQHF.

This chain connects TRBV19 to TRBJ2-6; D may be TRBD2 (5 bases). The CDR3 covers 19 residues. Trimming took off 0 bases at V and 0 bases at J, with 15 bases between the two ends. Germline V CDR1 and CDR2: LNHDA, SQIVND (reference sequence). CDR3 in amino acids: CASSIDRRRSGSGANVLTF. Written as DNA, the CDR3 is TGTGCCAGTAGTATAGACCGGAGGCGGAGCGGCTCTGGGGCCAACGTCCTGACTTTC.

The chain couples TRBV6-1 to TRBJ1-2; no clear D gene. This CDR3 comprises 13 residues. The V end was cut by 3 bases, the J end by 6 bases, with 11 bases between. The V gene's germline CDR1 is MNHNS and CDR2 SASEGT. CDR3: CASSEVVSDGYTF. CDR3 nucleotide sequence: TGTGCCAGCAGTGAGGTGGTCTCGGATGGCTACACCTTC.

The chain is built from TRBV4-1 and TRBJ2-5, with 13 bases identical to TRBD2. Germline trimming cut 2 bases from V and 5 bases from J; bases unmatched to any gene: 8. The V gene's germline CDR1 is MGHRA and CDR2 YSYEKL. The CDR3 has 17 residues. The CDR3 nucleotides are TGCGCCAGCAGCCAAAGACCCGAGACTAGCGGGGGGGAGACCCAGTACTTC. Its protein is CASSQRPETSGGETQYF.

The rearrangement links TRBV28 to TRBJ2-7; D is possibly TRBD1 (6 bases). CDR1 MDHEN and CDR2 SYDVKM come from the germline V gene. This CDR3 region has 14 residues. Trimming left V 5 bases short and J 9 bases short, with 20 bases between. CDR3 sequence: CASSLQGRPSRQYF. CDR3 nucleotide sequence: TGTGCCAGCAGTCTTCAGGGGCGTCCCTCCCGGCAGTACTTC.

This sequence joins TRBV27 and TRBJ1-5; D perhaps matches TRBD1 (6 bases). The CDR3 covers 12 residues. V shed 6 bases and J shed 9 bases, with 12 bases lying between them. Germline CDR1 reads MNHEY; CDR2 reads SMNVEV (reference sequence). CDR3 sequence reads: CASRTGQRPQHF. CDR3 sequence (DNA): TGTGCCAGCAGGACGGGACAACGGCCCCAGCATTTT.

CDR3 nucleotide sequence: TGTGCCAGCAGTTACTCAGGACAGGGAAAGACCCAGTACTTC. Amino acids: CASSYSGQGKTQYF. The chain combines TRBV6-2 or TRBV6-3 with TRBJ2-5; 8 nucleotides match TRBD1. V shed 0 bases, J shed 6 bases, and the junction held 3 bases outside the gene matches. CDR1 MNHEY and CDR2 SVGEGT come from the germline V gene. This CDR3 contains 14 residues.

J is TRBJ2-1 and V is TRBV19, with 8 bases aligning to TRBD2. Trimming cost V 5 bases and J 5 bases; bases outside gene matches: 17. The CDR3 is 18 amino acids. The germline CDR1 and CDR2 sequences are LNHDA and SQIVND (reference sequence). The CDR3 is CASSPLPKTSGYHNEQFF. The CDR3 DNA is TGTGCCAGTAGTCCCCTTCCTAAAACTAGCGGTTACCACAATGAGCAGTTCTTC.

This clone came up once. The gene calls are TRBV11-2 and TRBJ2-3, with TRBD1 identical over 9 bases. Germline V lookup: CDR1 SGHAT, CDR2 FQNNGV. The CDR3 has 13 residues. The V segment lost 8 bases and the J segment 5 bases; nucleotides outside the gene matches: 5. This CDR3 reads CASRRDRVDTQYF. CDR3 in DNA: TGTGCCAGCCGCCGGGACAGGGTAGATACGCAGTATTTT.